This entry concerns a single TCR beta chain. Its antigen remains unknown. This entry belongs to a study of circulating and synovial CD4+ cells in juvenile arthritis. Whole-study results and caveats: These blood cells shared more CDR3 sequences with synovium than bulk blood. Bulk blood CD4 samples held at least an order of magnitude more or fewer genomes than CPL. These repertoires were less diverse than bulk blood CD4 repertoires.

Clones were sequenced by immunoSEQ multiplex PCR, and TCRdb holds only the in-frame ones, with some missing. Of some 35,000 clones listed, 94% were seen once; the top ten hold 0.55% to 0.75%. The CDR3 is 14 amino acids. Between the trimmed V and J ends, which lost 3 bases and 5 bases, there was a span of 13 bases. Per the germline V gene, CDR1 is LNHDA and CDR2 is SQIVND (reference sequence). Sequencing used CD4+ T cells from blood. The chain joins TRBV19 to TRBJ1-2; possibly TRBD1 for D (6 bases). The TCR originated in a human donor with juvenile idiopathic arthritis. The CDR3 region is CASSIKGGEYGYTF. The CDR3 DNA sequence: TGTGCCAGTAGTATTAAAGGGGGAGAATATGGCTACACCTTC. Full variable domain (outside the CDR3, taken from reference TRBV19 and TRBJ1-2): DGGITQSPKYLFRKEGQNVTLSCEQNLNHDAMYWYRQDPGQGLRLIYYSQIVNDFQKGDIAEGYSVSREKKESFPLTVTSAQKNPTAFYLCASSIKGGEYGYTFGSGTRLTVV.